This is a list of T cell receptor beta chains from one sample in a study of technical replicates of blood from a handful of donors. TCRdb's table, derived via immunoSEQ multiplex PCR, lists solely in-frame clones and lacks some. The data contain tens of thousands of clones, around 86% of them seen just once; the ten biggest clones take up 5% to 5.5%. Sequenced sample: PBMCs. These receptors all stem from a human donor in good health. Some clones in this sample may be carry-over from other donors' samples. The CDR3 runs from the conserved cysteine through the conserved F or W. The D gene is left open where the match is weak. A clone size is listed for some rows: how often the clone was seen (once, few, many), or a class if it is expanded.

V: TRBV4-3; D: TRBD1; J: TRBJ1-5; length: 17; size: once; CDR3: CASSQDASGGAGQPQHF; DNA: TGCGCCAGCAGCCAAGACGCTTCAGGGGGCGCCGGTCAGCCCCAGCATTTT
V: TRBV19; D: TRBD1; J: TRBJ1-5; length: 15; size: .; CDR3: CASTQIGTGTQPQHF; DNA: TGTGCCAGTACCCAAATAGGGACAGGGACTCAGCCCCAGCATTTT
V: TRBV2; D: .; J: TRBJ1-2; length: 14; size: .; CDR3: CASSETGPVYGYTF; DNA: TGTGCCAGCAGTGAGACAGGCCCGGTCTATGGCTACACCTTC
V: TRBV7-9; D: TRBD1; J: TRBJ1-2; length: 14; size: .; CDR3: CASSFSGTDYGYTF; DNA: TGTGCCAGCAGCTTTTCCGGGACAGACTATGGCTACACCTTC
V: TRBV7-9; D: .; J: TRBJ2-6; length: 13; size: .; CDR3: CASGGTGANVLTF; DNA: TGTGCCAGCGGAGGAACTGGGGCCAACGTCCTGACTTTC
V: TRBV2; D: .; J: TRBJ1-6; length: 18; size: .; CDR3: CASSDFPYLQGLNSPLHF; DNA: TGTGCCAGCAGTGATTTTCCTTATCTGCAGGGTCTTAATTCACCCCTCCACTTT
V: TRBV5-1; D: TRBD1; J: TRBJ2-5; length: 15; size: once; CDR3: CASSLQPGQGETQYF; DNA: TGCGCCAGCAGCTTACAACCGGGACAGGGGGAGACCCAGTACTTC
V: TRBV10-2; D: TRBD2; J: TRBJ2-7; length: 17; size: once; CDR3: CASSELGSGGVFYEQYF; DNA: TGCGCCAGCAGTGAGTTGGGTAGCGGGGGCGTTTTTTACGAGCAGTACTTC
V: TRBV13; D: .; J: TRBJ2-2; length: 13; size: .; CDR3: CASSLERTGELFF; DNA: TGTGCCAGCAGCTTAGAACGGACCGGGGAGCTGTTTTTT
V: TRBV4-3; D: TRBD1; J: TRBJ2-2; length: 16; size: .; CDR3: CASTSLRQGAIRELFF; DNA: TGCGCCAGCACGTCTCTTAGACAGGGTGCCATCCGGGAGCTGTTTTTT
V: TRBV6-6; D: TRBD1; J: TRBJ1-1; length: 12; size: .; CDR3: CASRQGSTEAFF; DNA: TGTGCCAGCAGACAGGGGTCCACTGAAGCTTTCTTT
V: TRBV29-1; D: TRBD1; J: TRBJ2-7; length: 14; size: .; CDR3: CSVELTGGTYEQYF; DNA: TGCAGCGTTGAACTGACAGGGGGAACCTACGAGCAGTACTTC
V: TRBV12-5; D: .; J: TRBJ2-1; length: 14; size: .; CDR3: CASGLGQGTSEQFF; DNA: TGTGCTAGTGGTTTGGGACAGGGGACTAGCGAGCAGTTCTTC
V: TRBV9; D: .; J: TRBJ2-1; length: 13; size: .; CDR3: CASSDVPRNEQFF; DNA: TGTGCCAGCAGCGACGTCCCGAGGAATGAGCAGTTCTTC
V: TRBV14; D: TRBD2; J: TRBJ2-5; length: 14; size: .; CDR3: CASSLIGGGRIQYF; DNA: TGTGCCAGCAGCCTCATTGGGGGGGGGAGGATCCAGTACTTC
V: TRBV6-1; D: TRBD1; J: TRBJ1-1; length: 15; size: .; CDR3: CASRGQARWRTEAFF; DNA: TGTGCCAGCAGGGGACAGGCTCGCTGGCGCACTGAAGCTTTCTTT
V: TRBV4-2; D: .; J: TRBJ2-7; length: 14; size: .; CDR3: CASSQDDGANEQYF; DNA: TGTGCCAGCAGCCAAGATGATGGGGCCAACGAGCAGTACTTC
V: TRBV5-1; D: TRBD1; J: TRBJ2-1; length: 15; size: .; CDR3: CASSSNRGGYNEQFF; DNA: TGCGCCAGCAGCTCGAACAGGGGTGGATACAATGAGCAGTTCTTC
V: TRBV7-9; D: .; J: TRBJ1-4; length: 13; size: .; CDR3: CASSEQTENKLFF; DNA: TGTGCCAGCAGCGAACAGACCGAAAATAAACTGTTTTTT
V: TRBV5-4; D: TRBD1; J: TRBJ1-6; length: 15; size: .; CDR3: CASSLDRGNNSPLHF; DNA: TGTGCCAGCAGCCTGGACAGGGGAAATAATTCACCCCTCCACTTT
V: TRBV28; D: TRBD1; J: TRBJ2-7; length: 15; size: .; CDR3: CASSFSGQGNAEQYF; DNA: TGTGCCAGCAGTTTTTCTGGACAGGGGAATGCCGAGCAGTACTTC
V: TRBV18; D: .; J: TRBJ2-7; length: 12; size: once; CDR3: CASSRREGEQYF; DNA: TGTGCCAGCTCACGGAGAGAGGGCGAGCAGTACTTC
V: TRBV6-4; D: .; J: TRBJ1-1; length: 18; size: .; CDR3: CASTPWFDRPRRNTEAFF; DNA: TGTGCCAGCACTCCCTGGTTCGACAGGCCGCGGCGTAACACTGAAGCTTTCTTT
V: TRBV18; D: TRBD1; J: TRBJ2-7; length: 15; size: .; CDR3: CASSPPPGQGYEQYF; DNA: TGTGCCAGCTCACCACCGCCGGGACAGGGGTACGAGCAGTACTTC
V: TRBV19; D: .; J: TRBJ2-6; length: 16; size: .; CDR3: CASSVTTVSGANVLTF; DNA: TGTGCCAGTAGTGTAACGACTGTGTCCGGGGCCAACGTCCTGACTTTC
V: TRBV7-8; D: TRBD2; J: TRBJ2-3; length: 16; size: .; CDR3: CASSWSRGGVTDTQYF; DNA: TGTGCCAGCAGCTGGTCGCGCGGGGGGGTAACAGATACGCAGTATTTT
V: TRBV6-1; D: .; J: TRBJ1-4; length: 14; size: .; CDR3: CASRGTLTNEKLFF; DNA: TGTGCCAGCAGGGGGACACTGACTAATGAAAAACTGTTTTTT
V: TRBV4-1; D: .; J: TRBJ2-5; length: 14; size: .; CDR3: CASSQVGVKETQYF; DNA: TGCGCCAGCAGCCAAGTCGGGGTTAAAGAGACCCAGTACTTC
V: TRBV25-1; D: .; J: TRBJ1-2; length: 14; size: few; CDR3: CASSESGRVYGYTF; DNA: TGTGCCAGCAGTGAATCGGGCAGGGTATATGGCTACACCTTC
V: TRBV5-4; D: TRBD1; J: TRBJ1-1; length: 14; size: .; CDR3: CASSRGQQNTEAFF; DNA: TGTGCCAGCAGCCGGGGACAGCAGAACACTGAAGCTTTCTTT
V: TRBV30; D: .; J: TRBJ1-2; length: 11; size: .; CDR3: CAWTQGYGYTF; DNA: TGTGCCTGGACACAGGGTTATGGCTACACCTTC
V: TRBV9; D: TRBD1; J: TRBJ2-2; length: 15; size: once; CDR3: CASSARTGGAGELFF; DNA: TGTGCCAGCAGCGCAAGGACAGGTGGGGCCGGGGAGCTGTTTTTT
V: TRBV5-1; D: TRBD1; J: TRBJ2-7; length: 15; size: .; CDR3: CASSMGTQGVGEQYF; DNA: TGCGCCAGCAGCATGGGGACCCAGGGGGTAGGGGAGCAGTACTTC
V: TRBV25-1; D: TRBD1; J: TRBJ1-2; length: 15; size: .; CDR3: CASSRSGTDLYGYTF; DNA: TGTGCCAGCAGTAGATCCGGGACAGACCTCTATGGCTACACCTTC
V: TRBV30; D: .; J: TRBJ1-5; length: 14; size: few; CDR3: CAWSKLNGGQPQHF; DNA: TGTGCCTGGAGTAAACTCAACGGGGGTCAGCCCCAGCATTTT
V: TRBV4-1; D: TRBD2; J: TRBJ2-5; length: 17; size: .; CDR3: CASSKSGLAGVGETQYF; DNA: TGCGCCAGCAGCAAAAGCGGGCTAGCGGGAGTCGGCGAGACCCAGTACTTC
V: TRBV28; D: .; J: TRBJ2-7; length: 15; size: .; CDR3: CASSFPPSSSYEQYF; DNA: TGTGCCAGCAGTTTCCCCCCATCGAGCTCCTACGAGCAGTACTTC
V: TRBV5-1; D: TRBD1; J: TRBJ2-7; length: 16; size: .; CDR3: CASSLWAGQGKYEQYF; DNA: TGCGCCAGCAGCTTGTGGGCGGGACAGGGAAAGTACGAGCAGTACTTC
V: TRBV7-9; D: .; J: TRBJ2-1; length: 13; size: .; CDR3: CASSPPGADEQFF; DNA: TGTGCCAGCAGCCCGCCAGGGGCCGATGAGCAGTTCTTC
V: TRBV2; D: TRBD1; J: TRBJ1-1; length: 18; size: .; CDR3: CASSDDLSRGLKETEAFF; DNA: TGTGCCAGCAGTGATGACTTATCCAGGGGGCTCAAAGAGACTGAAGCTTTCTTT
V: TRBV19; D: TRBD1; J: TRBJ2-7; length: 15; size: once; CDR3: CASSMGTGTTYEQYF; DNA: TGTGCCAGTAGTATGGGGACAGGTACGACCTACGAGCAGTACTTC
V: TRBV5-4; D: TRBD1; J: TRBJ2-7; length: 13; size: once; CDR3: CASSWDRGAEQYF; DNA: TGTGCCAGCAGCTGGGACAGGGGTGCCGAGCAGTACTTC
V: TRBV7-9; D: .; J: TRBJ2-7; length: 13; size: .; CDR3: CASSPRASYEQYF; DNA: TGTGCCAGCAGCCCCAGGGCGTCCTACGAGCAGTACTTC
V: TRBV6-6; D: .; J: TRBJ1-4; length: 15; size: .; CDR3: CASSRTATRSEKLFF; DNA: TGTGCCAGCAGCAGAACAGCCACCCGTTCGGAAAAACTGTTTTTT
V: TRBV7-2; D: .; J: TRBJ2-1; length: 16; size: .; CDR3: CASSSRDSPTGNEQFF; DNA: TGTGCCAGCAGCAGCCGGGACTCCCCTACTGGGAATGAGCAGTTCTTC
V: TRBV6-5; D: TRBD2; J: TRBJ2-1; length: 16; size: .; CDR3: CASSYSASGGYNEQFF; DNA: TGTGCCAGCAGTTACTCAGCTAGCGGGGGATACAATGAGCAGTTCTTC
V: TRBV15; D: TRBD2; J: TRBJ2-1; length: 15; size: .; CDR3: CATSALAGSYNEQFF; DNA: TGTGCCACCAGCGCCCTAGCGGGCTCCTACAATGAGCAGTTCTTC